The 21 T cell receptor beta chains given below trace back to one sample, sequenced in a study of vaccination and CD4 T cells after COVID-19. No antigens are known for them. Sequencing of the DNA from cultured CD4+ T cells was carried out with the Oncomine TCR Beta short-read assay. TCRdb reprocessed the PCR reads via MiXCR and lists one record per CDR3 protein. The sample holds approximately 6,500 distinct CDR3 sequences, approximately 50% seen once. The sample's treatment: approximately 9-day PBMC culture with coronavirus spike peptide pools or control peptides (ViraFEST assay). CD4+ T lymphocytes from the unexposed donor were collected before the COVID-19 pandemic (2011-2018). The sequencing sample was made of CD4+ T cells from blood, cultured in vitro. These receptors originate from a human donor in good health.

V and J are TRBV7-8 and TRBJ1-1, with D possibly being TRBD1 (5 bases). The CDR3 loop spans 15 amino acids. Trimming shortened V by 1 base and J by 0 bases, and 9 bases separated the two germline ends. Germline V lookup: CDR1 SGHVS, CDR2 FQNEAQ. The CDR3 here is CASSLVGALNTEAFF. The CDR3, as DNA: TGTGCCAGCAGCTTAGTTGGGGCTTTGAACACTGAAGCTTTCTTT.

The chain combines TRBV5-5 with TRBJ2-7; TRBD2 matches 8 bases. After removal of 0 bases from V and 4 bases from J, the junction contained 6 bases not matched to a gene. CDR3 length equals 15 residues. The germline CDR1 and CDR2 sequences are SGHKS and YYEKEE (reference sequence). CDR3 sequence reads: CASSLVGLGLYEQYF. As DNA, the CDR3 is TGTGCCAGCAGCTTGGTGGGACTAGGATTATACGAGCAGTACTTC.

This clonotype was counted a few times. The chain carries TRBV20-1 and TRBJ1-5; tentative D call: TRBD1 (5 bases). The germline V and J ends were trimmed by 4 bases and 0 bases, with 22 bases remaining between them. The CDR3 contains 18 residues. Germline CDR1 and CDR2: DFQATT and SNEGSKA (reference sequence). CDR3 sequence: CSAMASLTSGNSNQPQHF. The CDR3 region has the DNA TGCAGTGCTATGGCGAGCCTCACCTCAGGGAATAGCAATCAGCCCCAGCATTTT.

This chain joins TRBV7-2 and TRBJ2-5; 12 nucleotides line up with TRBD2. The CDR3 loop spans 16 amino acids. J was trimmed by 2 bases and V by 4 bases; bases with no gene match: 5. CDR1 and CDR2 (germline): SGHTA, FQGNSA. CDR3 amino acids: CASSSWTSGKQETQYF. In DNA, the CDR3 is TGTGCCAGCAGCTCTTGGACTAGCGGGAAACAAGAGACCCAGTACTTC.

The chain employs TRBV11-2 and TRBJ2-7, with 8 bases fitting TRBD2. The CDR3 is 14 amino acids. Trimming took 5 bases from V and 5 from J; bases not matched to a gene: 8. Germline CDR1 and CDR2: SGHAT and FQNNGV. The CDR3 region is CASSPLAGFNEQYF. The CDR3 nucleotides read TGTGCCAGCAGCCCCTTAGCGGGGTTCAACGAGCAGTACTTC. The variable domain in full, with the rest retrieved from reference TRBV11-2 and TRBJ2-7, is EAGVAQSPRYKIIEKRQSVAFWCNPISGHATLYWYQQILGQGPKLLIQFQNNGVVDDSQLPKDRFSAERLKGVDSTLKIQPAKLEDSAVYLCASSPLAGFNEQYFGPGTRLTVT.

The chain couples TRBV7-9 to TRBJ2-7; D ambiguous. CDR1 SEHNR and CDR2 FQNEAQ come from the germline V gene (reference sequence). The CDR3 is 16 residues long. V was clipped by 2 bases and J by 5 bases, with 19 bases between them. CDR3 region: CASSLYLGVGSHEQYF. The CDR3 nucleotides are TGTGCCAGCAGCTTATATCTAGGAGTTGGGTCTCACGAGCAGTACTTC.

The chain combines TRBV20-1 with TRBJ2-7; D is unresolved. V lost 1 base and J 5 bases, leaving 12 bases between the germline ends. There are 13 residues in the CDR3. The germline CDR1 and CDR2 sequences are DFQATT and SNEGSKA (reference sequence). The CDR3, as DNA: TGCAGTGCTAGAGGGGTTGTATTCCACGAGCAGTACTTC. This translates into CSARGVVFHEQYF.

The chain combines TRBV19 with TRBJ2-1; 12 nucleotides align to TRBD2. Germline V gene sequence: CDR1 LNHDA, CDR2 SQIVND (reference sequence). The CDR3 length is 16 residues. V was pared by 6 bases and J by 12 bases, with 15 bases of the junction left unmatched. CDR3: CASSPRRTSGATGQFF. For the CDR3, the DNA is TGTGCCAGTAGCCCCCGTCGGACTAGCGGGGCCACCGGGCAGTTCTTC.

V usage is TRBV28 and J usage is TRBJ2-1, with D possibly TRBD1 on 6 matching bases. CDR1 is MDHEN and CDR2 is SYDVKM in the germline V gene. CDR3 length: 11 amino acids. V lost 5 bases and J 15 bases, leaving 14 bases between the germline ends. For the CDR3, the DNA is TGTGCCAGCAGTGACGACAGGCGTTGGTTCTTC. It encodes CASSDDRRWFF.

The CDR3 region is CSALSAKNIQYF. CDR3 bases: TGCAGTGCTTTATCAGCCAAAAACATTCAGTACTTC. The chain couples TRBV20-1 to TRBJ2-4, with D unresolved. Trimming cost V 5 bases and J 0 bases, with 5 bases left between them. The CDR3 extends over 12 amino acids. Germline CDR1 DFQATT, CDR2 SNEGSKA (reference sequence).

This sequence joins TRBV10-3 and TRBJ1-2; the match to TRBD1 covers 7 bases. Trimming at V came to 8 bases and at J to 4 bases, leaving 4 bases not matched to a gene. Germline CDR1 reads ENHRY; CDR2 reads SYGVKD. This CDR3 has 12 residues. The DNA of the CDR3 is TGTGCCATCGGCCGGGACAGCTATGGCTACACCTTC. Protein sequence: CAIGRDSYGYTF.

This clonotype occurred a few times. V is TRBV7-8 and J is TRBJ1-3; D ambiguous. Germline CDR1 reads SGHVS; CDR2 reads FQNEAQ. Trimming pared 6 bases from V and 4 bases from J, leaving 13 bases between. The CDR3 totals 14 residues. In DNA, the CDR3 is TGTGCCAGCAGGAAGGCGGAAAGGGGAAACACCATATATTTT. Encoded protein: CASRKAERGNTIYF.

This chain joins TRBV4-2 and TRBJ1-6; unclear D gene. Germline loops: CDR1 LGHNA, CDR2 YNFKEQ. The V gene lost 0 bases and the J gene lost 10 bases, with 4 bases spanning the gap. CDR3 length equals 12 residues. As DNA, the CDR3 is TGTGCCAGCAGCCAAGATCGATCACCCCTCCACTTT. This codes for CASSQDRSPLHF.

This clonotype appeared a few times. The chain joins TRBV7-9 to TRBJ2-7; D is unclear. Trimming left V 8 bases short and J 4 bases short, with 18 bases between. Germline CDR1 reads SEHNR; CDR2 reads FQNEAQ (reference sequence). The CDR3 loop spans 14 amino acids. The CDR3 nucleotides are TGTGCCAGCGGCGTCGTCGGAGTAGTATACGAGCAGTACTTC. Amino acid sequence: CASGVVGVVYEQYF.

The chain is built from TRBV20-1 and TRBJ1-1; 7 bases are a match to TRBD1. The length of the CDR3 is 13 residues. Losses at the gene ends were 5 bases for V and 4 bases for J; bases not matched to a gene: 7. Germline V gene lookup returns CDR1 DFQATT and CDR2 SNEGSKA (reference sequence). The CDR3 protein is CSASQGVPTEAFF. As DNA, the CDR3 is TGCAGTGCTTCCCAGGGGGTGCCCACTGAAGCTTTCTTT.

The chain joins TRBV7-6 to TRBJ2-5, with D tentatively TRBD2 (5 bases). Germline V CDR1 and CDR2: SGHVS, FNYEAQ. Trimming took 5 bases from V and 5 from J, leaving 12 bases between them. CDR3 length: 13 amino acids. The CDR3, as DNA: TGTGCCAGCAGCGAAAGCGGTTTGGAGACCCAGTACTTC. Residues: CASSESGLETQYF. The full variable domain, completed using reference TRBV7-6 and TRBJ2-5, is GAGVSQSPRYKVTKRGQDVALRCDPISGHVSLYWYRQALGQGPEFLTYFNYEAQQDKSGLPNDRFSAERPEGSISTLTIQRTEQRDSAMYRCASSESGLETQYFGPGTRLLVL.

The chain carries TRBV24-1 and TRBJ2-1; the match to TRBD1 covers 10 bases. J gave up 5 bases and V 4 bases, and 10 bases lay outside the gene matches. The CDR3 is 17 residues long. The germline CDR1 and CDR2 sequences are KGHDR and SFDVKD. CDR3 coding DNA: TGTGCCACCAGTGAACTTACCGGGACAGGGGTAAACAATGAGCAGTTCTTC. Translating gives CATSELTGTGVNNEQFF.

The V and J genes are TRBV24-1 and TRBJ2-3; D gene uncertain. Trimming cost V 3 bases and J 6 bases, with 6 bases left between them. Looked up from germline, CDR1 is KGHDR and CDR2 is SFDVKD. The CDR3 consists of 12 residues. CDR3 DNA: TGTGCCACCAGTGATGTCGTGGATACGCAGTATTTT. Protein: CATSDVVDTQYF.

The V gene is TRBV20-1, the J gene TRBJ2-1, with TRBD1 matching 9 bases. The V gene end was trimmed by 6 bases and the J gene end by 9 bases; junction bases not matched to a gene: 15. Germline lookup yields CDR1 DFQATT and CDR2 SNEGSKA (reference sequence). This CDR3 is 15 amino acids long. CDR3 loop: CSAQLDRGRLSEQFF. The CDR3 DNA reads as TGCAGTGCGCAATTGGACAGGGGTCGACTTAGTGAGCAGTTCTTC.

This clonotype was observed a few times. The chain links TRBV12-3 or TRBV12-4 to TRBJ1-2; unclear D gene. V lost 5 bases and J lost 6, with 13 bases in between. This CDR3 spans 13 amino acids. CDR3 nucleotide sequence: TGTGCCAGCAGTGCACCAGGTAGAAATGGCTACACCTTC. This translates into CASSAPGRNGYTF.

The V gene is TRBV12-3 or TRBV12-4, the J gene TRBJ2-6, with 7 bases aligning to TRBD1. Trimming took 5 bases from V and 0 from J; bases not matched to a gene: 7. The CDR3 is made up of 17 amino acids. The CDR3 is CASSPQNRGSGANVLTF. The CDR3 bases are TGTGCCAGCAGTCCCCAGAACAGGGGCTCTGGGGCCAACGTCCTGACTTTC.